This passage covers 6 T cell receptor beta chains from one sample sequenced in a study of blood T cell repertoires in COVID-19. Here immunoSEQ multiplex PCR was the method, and the copy in TCRdb shows in-frame clones only, minus some. The sample lists 130,000 or so clones, about 76% seen once, with 5% in the top ten. Sequencing was performed on peripheral blood. These TCRs come from a woman in her 70s with COVID-19, enrolled during active disease.

This chain links TRBV11-2 with TRBJ2-7; perhaps TRBD2 as D (7 bases). V shed 5 bases and J shed 6 bases, with 17 bases lying between them. The CDR3 runs 14 residues. Germline V gene lookup returns CDR1 SGHAT and CDR2 FQNNGV. Written as DNA, the CDR3 is TGTGCCAGCAGCCCCAGAGGGGGGGCTGGCGAGCAGTACTTC. Protein sequence: CASSPRGGAGEQYF.

This sequence joins TRBV6-6 and TRBJ1-4; a possible D gene is TRBD1 (5 bases). The V end was cut by 0 bases, the J end by 7 bases, with 15 bases between. The germline V gene has CDR1 MNHNY and CDR2 SVGAGI (reference sequence). The CDR3 totals 16 residues. Here the CDR3 DNA reads TGTGCCAGCAGTTACTCGATTGGGGCTTTGGGTGAAAAACTGTTTTTT. This encodes CASSYSIGALGEKLFF.

This clone was detected once. The J gene is TRBJ2-3, the V gene TRBV7-2, with 9 nucleotides matching TRBD2. The CDR3 is 16 amino acids. The V and J ends lost 0 bases and 0 bases, in that order; junction bases with no gene match: 1. Germline lookup yields CDR1 SGHTA and CDR2 FQGNSA. In DNA, the CDR3 is TGTGCCAGCAGCTTAGCCCTAGCGGGGAGCACAGATACGCAGTATTTT. Translation: CASSLALAGSTDTQYF.

This chain uses TRBV6-5 with TRBJ2-1; a weak D match, TRBD1 (5 bases). The CDR3 runs to 13 residues. Per germline, CDR1 MNHEY and CDR2 SVGAGI. Trimming cost V 0 bases and J 9 bases, with 9 bases left between them. The CDR3 is CASSYSTQGEQFF. For the CDR3, the DNA is TGTGCCAGCAGTTACTCGACCCAGGGTGAGCAGTTCTTC.

This clone appeared a single time. The rearrangement links TRBV5-6 to TRBJ2-2, with D possibly matching TRBD1 (5 bases). The CDR3 totals 16 residues. CDR1 is SGHDT and CDR2 is YYEEEE in the germline V gene. Trimming pared 4 bases from V and 0 bases from J, leaving 13 bases between. Written as DNA, the CDR3 is TGTGCCAGCAGCCACACAACACAGGCGAACACCGGGGAGCTGTTTTTT. This encodes CASSHTTQANTGELFF.

The chain links TRBV5-5 to TRBJ2-1; 9 bases line up with TRBD1. The CDR3 consists of 15 residues. Per germline, CDR1 SGHKS and CDR2 YYEKEE (reference sequence). With 3 bases clipped from V and 5 bases from J, the junction kept 6 bases outside the gene matches. The CDR3 DNA reads as TGTGCCAGCAGCTCCGGACAGGGGCTCCACAATGAGCAGTTCTTC. Translating gives CASSSGQGLHNEQFF. The whole variable domain, filled in from reference TRBV5-5 and TRBJ2-1, reads DAGVTQSPTHLIKTRGQQVTLRCSPISGHKSVSWYQQVLGQGPQFIFQYYEKEERGRGNFPDRFSARQFPNYSSELNVNALLLGDSALYLCASSSGQGLHNEQFFGPGTRLTVL.